This TCR beta chain was recovered during a study of T cells after posttransplantation cyclophosphamide. Repertoires were generated with immunoSEQ multiplex PCR, while TCRdb's copy carries only in-frame clones and drops some. Among 3,900 or so clones listed, 55% to 65% were seen once. CDR3 length: 14 amino acids. Germline trimming cut 6 bases from V and 3 bases from J; bases unmatched to any gene: 5. Germline V lookup: CDR1 KGHSH, CDR2 LQKENI. This TCR was recovered from a man aged 25-40 years in good health and a related stem cell transplant donor. This chain connects TRBV18 to TRBJ2-7; 10 bases are shared with TRBD1. Sequencing was performed on memory CD8+ T cells sorted from blood. CDR3 coding DNA: TGTGCCAGCTCGCTGACAGGGGGCTACTACGAGCAGTACTTC. Translating gives CASSLTGGYYEQYF.